The entry below gives a single T cell receptor beta chain sequence along with its context. The target antigen is unknown. The CDR3 length is 14 residues. The germline V and J ends were trimmed by 3 bases and 0 bases, with 9 bases remaining between them. Germline CDR1 reads SGHVS; CDR2 reads FQNEAQ. The sample comes from a study of cytomegalovirus exposure and HLA in healthy donors. The study, taken as a whole, reports: According to the study, 160 or so TCR beta chains were cytomegalovirus-associated. Most TCR sequences were seen very rarely across donors, but some public TCRs occurred in many. In a later analysis, a missense DCLRE1C variant was linked to TCR beta V- and J-gene trimming.

PCR amplification relied on 60 Vbeta primers (plus 13 Jbeta primers). TCRdb's copy holds only in-frame clones and misses some; the assay was immunoSEQ multiplex PCR. This table holds 250,000 to 350,000 clones, 86% found once. Material for sequencing was PBMCs. The J gene is TRBJ2-7, the V gene TRBV7-8, with D unclear. This clonotype was obtained from a man aged 35 to 55 in good health and CMV-seropositive. CDR3 in DNA: TGTGCCAGCAGCTTGAGGTCTAACTCCTACGAGCAGTACTTC. Translation: CASSLRSNSYEQYF.